The sequence of this T cell receptor (beta chain) was determined in a study of T cell repertoires in cytomegalovirus infection. This clonotype was detected many times. TCRdb re-called the reads with MiXCR, one entry per CDR3 protein. In the table there are about 450,000 distinct CDR3 sequences, 30% to 40% of which are singletons. V lost 4 bases to trimming and J lost 0 bases, with 16 bases between them. The germline V gene has CDR1 SGHTA and CDR2 FQGNSA. The CDR3 spans 17 residues. The sample taken for sequencing was PBMCs. The chain is built from TRBV7-2 and TRBJ2-1; either TRBD1 or TRBD2 may fit D (7 bases each). This TCR was recovered from a human donor in good health (CMV status not recorded). Some clones in this sample may be carry-over from other donors' samples. CDR3: CASSSYRGDSSYNEQFF. DNA of the CDR3: TGTGCCAGCAGCTCCTACCGGGGGGACAGCTCCTACAATGAGCAGTTCTTC.